This record concerns one TCR beta chain sequence. Its matching antigen is unknown. The entry originates in a study of T-cell memory formation after mild COVID-19. The CDR3 runs 15 residues. Trimming pared 5 bases from V and 9 bases from J, leaving 17 bases between. Germline V gene data show CDR1 as SGHVS and CDR2 as FNYEAQ. Broader study findings: Contracting CD8+ clones were enriched in EMRA, CD4+ mainly in CM and EM. CD4/CD8 balance characterized clones contracting day 15 to 85, and CD4+ skew characterized later expanders.

Using constant-segment primers, 5'RACE produced TCR alpha and TCR beta cDNA libraries carrying sample barcodes and UMIs. From the 5' RACE reads, TCRdb called clonotypes with MiXCR, one entry per CDR3 protein. The data hold around 300,000 distinct CDR3 sequences, with around 13% observed a single time. The sequence came from a man aged 18 to 35 who had mild COVID-19 (a few samples of this study predate the infection). Cell type and time point are not known. The sequenced sample was PBMCs or a T cell subset sorted from them (not recorded which). This chain joins TRBV7-6 and TRBJ1-6, with D uncertain. The chain's CDR3 is CASSLGGHGRSPLHF. DNA of the CDR3: TGTGCCAGCAGCCTAGGCGGCCACGGTCGTTCACCCCTCCACTTT.